This section outlines one T cell receptor beta chain sequence together with its context. What it binds is not known. CDR3 size: 15 residues. Losses at the gene ends were 3 bases for V and 8 bases for J; bases not matched to a gene: 6. Germline assignment: CDR1 LNHDA and CDR2 SQIVND (reference sequence). Profiled with immunoSEQ multiplex PCR; TCRdb holds only in-frame clones, not every one. The sample has more than 9,500 clones, around 85% seen once. The record originates from a study of monozygotic twins with cystic fibrosis. Points from the study as a whole: The repertoire was suggested to be naive-dominated, clonality median around 0.0093. In this small cohort, shared CDR3 numbers showed no association with age, concordance or disease severity.

The clonotype was recovered from a man younger than 35 with cystic fibrosis. Material: blood. The V call is TRBV19, the J call TRBJ1-4, with 10 bases aligning to TRBD1. The CDR3 DNA is TGTGCCAGTAGTATCACGATGACAGGGGGCGAAAAACTGTTTTTT. Protein sequence: CASSITMTGGEKLFF.